This TCR beta chain was identified in a study of T cell responses to AZD1222 COVID-19 vaccine. As to this clone: Its specificity is not known.

Overall study results and limits: White British ancestry dominated among donors, who included more females, and clonal diversity was possibly underestimated. Of spike-specific TCRs, nearly half reportedly target regions left unmutated in variants.

Here immunoSEQ multiplex PCR was the method, and the copy in TCRdb shows in-frame clones only, minus some. In the table there are 200,000 or so clones, 93% of which are singletons. The sequence was collected from an adult who received the AZD1222 COVID-19 vaccine. The specimen was peripheral blood, collected 28 days after the second AZD1222 dose.

Here the CDR3 reads CAISGNLNTEAFF. In nucleotides, the CDR3 is TGTGCCATCAGTGGTAATCTGAACACTGAAGCTTTCTTT. The chain couples TRBV10-3 to TRBJ1-1; no firm D call. Germline-derived CDR1 and CDR2 are ENHRY and SYGVKD. The CDR3 loop spans 13 amino acids. The V and J ends lost 4 bases and 0 bases respectively, with 6 bases between them.